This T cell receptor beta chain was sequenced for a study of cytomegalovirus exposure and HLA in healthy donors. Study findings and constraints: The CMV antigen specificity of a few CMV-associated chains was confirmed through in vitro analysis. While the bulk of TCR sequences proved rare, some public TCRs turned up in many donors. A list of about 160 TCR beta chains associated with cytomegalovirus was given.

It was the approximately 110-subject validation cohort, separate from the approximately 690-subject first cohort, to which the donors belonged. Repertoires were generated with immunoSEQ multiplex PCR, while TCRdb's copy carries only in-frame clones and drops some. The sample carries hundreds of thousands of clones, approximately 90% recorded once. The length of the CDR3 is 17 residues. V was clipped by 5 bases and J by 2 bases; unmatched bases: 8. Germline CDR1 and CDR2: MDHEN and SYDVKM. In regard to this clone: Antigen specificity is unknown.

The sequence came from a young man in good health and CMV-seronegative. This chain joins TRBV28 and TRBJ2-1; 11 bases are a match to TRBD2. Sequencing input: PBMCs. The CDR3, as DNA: TGTGCCAGCAGTACCTGGGGACTAGCGGTAACCTACAATGAGCAGTTCTTC. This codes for CASSTWGLAVTYNEQFF.